A single sample is the source of the 8 T cell receptor beta chains below, sequenced in a study of blood T cell repertoires in COVID-19. Only in-frame clones appear in the TCRdb table, and some are missing; sequencing was by immunoSEQ multiplex PCR. The table has some 380,000 clones, more than 70% seen once. The sequenced material came from PBMCs or T cells enriched from blood (not recorded which). The receptor set was obtained from a man aged 25 to 45 who had recovered from COVID-19.

The chain carries TRBV19 and TRBJ2-7; D gene uncertain. V was trimmed by 5 bases and J by 6 bases, leaving 11 bases between them. The CDR3 length is 12 residues. Germline V gene sequence: CDR1 LNHDA, CDR2 SQIVND (reference sequence). The CDR3 spells CASSPTSGEQYF. CDR3 DNA sequence: TGTGCCAGTAGTCCCACGTCGGGCGAGCAGTACTTC. Together with reference TRBV19 and TRBJ2-7, the CDR3 gives the full variable domain: DGGITQSPKYLFRKEGQNVTLSCEQNLNHDAMYWYRQDPGQGLRLIYYSQIVNDFQKGDIAEGYSVSREKKESFPLTVTSAQKNPTAFYLCASSPTSGEQYFGPGTRLTVT.

The rearrangement uses TRBV4-1 and TRBJ1-1; 10 positions agree with TRBD1. Germline V CDR1 and CDR2: MGHRA, YSYEKL. The CDR3 extends over 16 amino acids. After removal of 1 base from V and 3 bases from J, the junction contained 5 bases not matched to a gene. The CDR3 spells CASSQVGTGEHTEAFF. For the CDR3, the DNA is TGCGCCAGCAGCCAAGTGGGGACAGGGGAGCACACTGAAGCTTTCTTT.

The rearrangement uses TRBV11-3 and TRBJ1-3; 7 bases line up with TRBD1. CDR1 is SGHNT and CDR2 is YENEEA in the germline V gene. There are 15 residues in the CDR3. J gave up 0 bases and V 3 bases, and 2 bases lay outside the gene matches. The CDR3, as DNA: TGTGCCAGCAGCTTGGGACAGAGCTCTGGAAACACCATATATTTT. It translates to CASSLGQSSGNTIYF.

V and J are TRBV9 and TRBJ1-4; a possible D gene is TRBD1 (5 bases). Germline CDR1 is SGDLS and CDR2 is YYNGEE. This CDR3 region has 13 residues. The germline V and J ends were trimmed by 3 bases and 5 bases, with 8 bases remaining between them. This chain's CDR3 is CASSGRGNEKLFF. The CDR3 DNA is TGTGCCAGCAGCGGGCGGGGGAATGAAAAACTGTTTTTT.

CDR3 sequence: CASSLPQGGGMNTEAFF. CDR3 bases: TGTGCCAGCAGCTTACCTCAGGGAGGTGGGATGAACACTGAAGCTTTCTTT. The chain is built from TRBV7-2 and TRBJ1-1, with D possibly TRBD1 on 5 matching bases. This CDR3 spans 17 amino acids. CDR1 and CDR2 (germline): SGHTA, FQGNSA. V lost 2 bases and J 0 bases, leaving 16 bases between the germline ends.

This rearrangement joins TRBV6-1 to TRBJ2-7, with D perhaps TRBD2 (5 bases). The V gene lost 3 bases and the J gene lost 0 bases, with 12 bases spanning the gap. The CDR3 is 15 amino acids. Germline CDR1 reads MNHNS; CDR2 reads SASEGT. The CDR3 DNA reads TGTGCCAGCAGTGATACCCGGGATTTCTCCTACGAGCAGTACTTC. Encoded protein: CASSDTRDFSYEQYF.

The chain has TRBV29-1 and TRBJ1-2; 8 positions match TRBD1. The CDR3 loop spans 13 amino acids. The trim removed 4 bases at V and 6 bases at J, leaving 7 bases unmatched. Germline V gene lookup returns CDR1 SQVTM and CDR2 ANQGSEA. CDR3 protein: CSVVTDRADGYTF. As DNA, the CDR3 is TGCAGCGTTGTAACGGACAGGGCCGATGGCTACACCTTC.

The chain links TRBV5-1 to TRBJ2-3; 7 bases map to TRBD2. Germline trimming cut 8 bases from V and 2 bases from J; bases unmatched to any gene: 8. The CDR3 covers 14 residues. CDR1 SGHRS and CDR2 YFSETQ come from the germline V gene. DNA for the CDR3: TGCGCCAGTGCACGGGGGGACCTCACAGATACGCAGTATTTT. It encodes CASARGDLTDTQYF.